The T cell receptor (beta chain) under discussion was sequenced for a study of blood T cell repertoires in COVID-19 (dated by TCRdb to 2020 to 2022). Regarding the study in general: For ImmuneRACE Cohort 3, a participant was defined as recovered based on two consecutive negative NP/OP PCR tests, clearance by a healthcare professional, or resolution of symptoms. The prospective study material was composed of cDNA or gDNA derived from T cells, B-cell-depleted T cells, or PBMCs. A freely available public database, intended as a resource for researchers studying the immune response to SARS-CoV-2, is where the repertoires were released. Samples covering the acute and convalescent phases of COVID-19 were provided by collaborators in the United States, Italy and Spain. The dataset comprised deeply sampled blood TCRbeta repertoires from subjects exposed to, actively infected with, or recovered from COVID-19. Nearly every sample came with metadata listing a de-identified subject ID, COVID-19 status, age in years and sex. Samples were obtained from the ongoing ImmuneRACE study (first 160 participants) and from 1,254 subjects provided by 6 global collaborators. HLA class I and class II types, where available, came from metadata supplied by the sample provider rather than from assay-based typing.

The paper as a whole reports these results and caveats: Clinical and demographic metadata were provided uncurated, with the amount varying by source and participant.

Trimming removed 2 bases from V and 2 bases from J, leaving 11 bases between the germline ends. As encoded in the germline V gene, CDR1 is SGDLS while CDR2 is YYNGEE. The CDR3 numbers 15 residues from cysteine through phenylalanine. The retained sequence is limited to the CDR3, 45 bases, with the frame set at the first base. To note about this clone: This clone's antigen is unknown. Base qualities are not recorded, but no much larger clone differs from it by a single base.

TCRbeta CDR3 regions were amplified from genomic DNA by means of the immunoSEQ Assay, a bias-controlled multiplex PCR. In the original analysis: Within the assay, amplification of reference gene primers was used to estimate how many nucleated cells each sample contained. Sequence reads were collapsed and filtered to measure the absolute abundance of every unique TCRbeta CDR3 rearrangement. Productive Simpson clonality was computed per sample as the square root of Simpson's diversity index over productive rearrangements. This is the immuneACCESS table as TCRdb keeps it, with only in-frame sequences that have V and J called. A part of the clones is gone; compared with another copy, unresolved V genes explain less than half, and the rest is unexplained. That table supplies the V and J calls and clone size; D and trimming were determined from the DNA. In all, the sample holds approximately 190,000 clones, and about 85% of those were seen once. The ten largest account for around 23% of the sample.

In the prospective study, participants were roughly 18 to 95 years old, resided in 24 geographic areas of the United States, and were enrolled through a virtual design. In the prospective study, cohorts were assigned on the basis of participant-reported clinical history obtained from a screening survey and a study questionnaire. Mobile phlebotomists in the prospective study collected whole blood, serum and a nasopharyngeal or oropharyngeal swab from every participant. Over an approximately 2-month period, participants in the prospective study had the option of providing additional blood draws and questionnaires. Blood samples from the prospective study were shipped frozen or at room temperature prior to DNA extraction.

The rearrangement joined TRBV9 to TRBJ2-1; possibly the D gene is TRBD1, per 5 matching bases. The sequencing sample was made of PBMCs or T cells enriched from blood (not recorded which). This clonotype was obtained from a middle-aged woman in a cohort exposed to, infected with or recovered from COVID-19 (not recorded which). The sequence in DNA is TGTGCCAGCAGCGTCGACGGACACCCCTACAATGAGCAGTTCTTC. Its protein reads: CASSVDGHPYNEQFF.